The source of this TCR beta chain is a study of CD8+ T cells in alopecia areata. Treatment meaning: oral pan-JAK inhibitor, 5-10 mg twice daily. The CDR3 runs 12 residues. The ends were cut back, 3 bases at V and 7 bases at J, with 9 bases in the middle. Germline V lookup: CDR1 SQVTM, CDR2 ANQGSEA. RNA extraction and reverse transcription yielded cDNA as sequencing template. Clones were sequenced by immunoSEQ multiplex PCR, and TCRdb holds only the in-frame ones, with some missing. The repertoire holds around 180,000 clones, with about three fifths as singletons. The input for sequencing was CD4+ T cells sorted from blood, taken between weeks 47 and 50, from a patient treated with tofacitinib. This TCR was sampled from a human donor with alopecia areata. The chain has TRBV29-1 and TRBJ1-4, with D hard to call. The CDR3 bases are TGCAGCGTTGATGTCGGAGGTGAAAAACTGTTTTTT. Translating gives CSVDVGGEKLFF.